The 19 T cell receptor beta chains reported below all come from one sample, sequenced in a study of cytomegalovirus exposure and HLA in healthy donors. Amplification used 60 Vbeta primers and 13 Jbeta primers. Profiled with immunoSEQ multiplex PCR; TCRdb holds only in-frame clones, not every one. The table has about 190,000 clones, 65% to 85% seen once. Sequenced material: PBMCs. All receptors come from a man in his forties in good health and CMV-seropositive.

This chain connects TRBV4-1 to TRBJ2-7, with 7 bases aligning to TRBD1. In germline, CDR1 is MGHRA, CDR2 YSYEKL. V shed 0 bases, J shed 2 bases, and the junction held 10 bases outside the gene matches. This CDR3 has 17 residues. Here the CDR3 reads CASSQDFRTGQPYEQYF. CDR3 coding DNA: TGCGCCAGCAGCCAAGATTTCCGGACAGGACAACCCTACGAGCAGTACTTC.

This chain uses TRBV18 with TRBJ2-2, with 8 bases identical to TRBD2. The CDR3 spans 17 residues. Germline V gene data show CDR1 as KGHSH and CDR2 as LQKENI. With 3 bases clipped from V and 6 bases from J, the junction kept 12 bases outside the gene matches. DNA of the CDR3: TGTGCCAGCTCACCTACCCTCGGGGTAGCGGGATCCGGGGAGCTGTTTTTT. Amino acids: CASSPTLGVAGSGELFF.

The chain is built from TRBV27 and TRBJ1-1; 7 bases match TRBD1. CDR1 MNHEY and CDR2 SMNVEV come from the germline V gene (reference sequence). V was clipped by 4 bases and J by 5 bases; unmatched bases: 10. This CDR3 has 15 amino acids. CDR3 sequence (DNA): TGTGCCAGCAGTTCGGGGACAGCCCAGGGGACTGAAGCTTTCTTT. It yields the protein CASSSGTAQGTEAFF.

The CDR3 region has the DNA TGCGCCAGCGGCTCGGGGTCGGTAGGACACGAGCAGTACTTC. Protein sequence: CASGSGSVGHEQYF. The chain has TRBV5-1 and TRBJ2-7, with a weak D call TRBD2 (5 bases). The CDR3 is 14 amino acids. Germline V lookup: CDR1 SGHRS, CDR2 YFSETQ. V gave up 7 bases and J gave up 5 bases, with 19 bases separating them.

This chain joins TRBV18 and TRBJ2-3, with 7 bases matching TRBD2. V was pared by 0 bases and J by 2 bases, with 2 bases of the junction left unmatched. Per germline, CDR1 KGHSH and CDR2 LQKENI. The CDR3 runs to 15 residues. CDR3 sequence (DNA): TGTGCCAGCTCACCACCGAGCGGGACCACAGATACGCAGTATTTT. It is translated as CASSPPSGTTDTQYF.

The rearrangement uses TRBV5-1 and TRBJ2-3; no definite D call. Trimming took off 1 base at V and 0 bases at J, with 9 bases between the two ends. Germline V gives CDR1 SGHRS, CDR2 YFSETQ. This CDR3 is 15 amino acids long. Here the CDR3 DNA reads TGCGCCAGCAGCTTGAACGCGGATAGCACAGATACGCAGTATTTT. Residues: CASSLNADSTDTQYF.

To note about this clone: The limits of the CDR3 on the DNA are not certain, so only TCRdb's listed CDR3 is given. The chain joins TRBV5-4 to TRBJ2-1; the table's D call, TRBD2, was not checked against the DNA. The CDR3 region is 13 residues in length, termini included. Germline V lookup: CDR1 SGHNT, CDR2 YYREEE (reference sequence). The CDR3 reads CASSFGPGNEQFF.

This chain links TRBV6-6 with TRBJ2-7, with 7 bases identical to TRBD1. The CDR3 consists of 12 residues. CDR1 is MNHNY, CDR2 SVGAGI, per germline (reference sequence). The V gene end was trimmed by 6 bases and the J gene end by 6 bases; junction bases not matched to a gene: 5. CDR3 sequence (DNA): TGTGCCAGCAGCCCGACAGGGCGCGAGCAGTACTTC. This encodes CASSPTGREQYF.

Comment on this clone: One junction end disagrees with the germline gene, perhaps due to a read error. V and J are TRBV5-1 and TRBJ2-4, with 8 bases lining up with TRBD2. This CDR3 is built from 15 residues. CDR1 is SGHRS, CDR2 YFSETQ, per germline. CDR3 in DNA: TGCGCCAGCAGCCCCTCCGGGGGGGTCAAAAACAGTCAGTACTTC. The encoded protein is CASSPSGGVKNSQYF.

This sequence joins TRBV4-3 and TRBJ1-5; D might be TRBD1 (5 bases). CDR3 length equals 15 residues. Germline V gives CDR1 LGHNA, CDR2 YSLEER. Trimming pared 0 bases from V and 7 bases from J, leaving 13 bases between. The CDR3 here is CASSQDYGQGQPQHF. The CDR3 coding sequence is TGCGCCAGCAGCCAAGATTACGGCCAGGGACAGCCCCAGCATTTT.

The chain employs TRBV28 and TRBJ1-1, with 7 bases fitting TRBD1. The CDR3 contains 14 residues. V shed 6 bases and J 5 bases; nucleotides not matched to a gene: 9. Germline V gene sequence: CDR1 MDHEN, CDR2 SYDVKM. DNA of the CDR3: TGTGCCAGCAGGCCCCCGGGACAGAGGACTGAAGCTTTCTTT. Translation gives CASRPPGQRTEAFF.

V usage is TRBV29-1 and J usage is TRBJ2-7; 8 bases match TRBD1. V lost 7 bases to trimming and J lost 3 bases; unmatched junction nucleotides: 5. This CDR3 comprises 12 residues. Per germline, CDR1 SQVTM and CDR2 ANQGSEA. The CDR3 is CSGGTGNYEQYF. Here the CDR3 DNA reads TGCAGCGGGGGGACAGGAAACTACGAGCAGTACTTC.

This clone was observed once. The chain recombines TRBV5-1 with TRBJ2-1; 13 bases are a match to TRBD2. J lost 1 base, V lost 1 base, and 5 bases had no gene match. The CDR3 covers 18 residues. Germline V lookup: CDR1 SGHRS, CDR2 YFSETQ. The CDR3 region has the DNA TGCGCCAGCAGCTTGAGGACTAGCGGGAGATCGTCCTACAATGAGCAGTTCTTC. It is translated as CASSLRTSGRSSYNEQFF.

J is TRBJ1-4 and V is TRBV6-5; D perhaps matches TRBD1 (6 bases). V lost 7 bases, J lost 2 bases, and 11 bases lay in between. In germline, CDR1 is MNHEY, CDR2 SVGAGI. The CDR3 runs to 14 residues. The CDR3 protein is CASKGVLTNEKLFF. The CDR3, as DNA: TGTGCCAGCAAGGGGGTCTTGACTAATGAAAAACTGTTTTTT.

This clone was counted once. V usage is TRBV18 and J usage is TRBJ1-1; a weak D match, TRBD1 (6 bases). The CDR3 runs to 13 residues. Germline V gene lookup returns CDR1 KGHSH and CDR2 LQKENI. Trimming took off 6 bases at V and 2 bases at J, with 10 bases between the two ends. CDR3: CASSDSLNTEAFF. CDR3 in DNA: TGTGCCAGCTCGGACAGCCTTAACACTGAAGCTTTCTTT.

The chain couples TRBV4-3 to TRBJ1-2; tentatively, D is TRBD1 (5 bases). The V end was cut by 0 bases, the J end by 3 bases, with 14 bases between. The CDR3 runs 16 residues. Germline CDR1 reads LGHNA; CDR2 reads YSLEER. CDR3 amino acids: CASSQDLTTAYYGYTF. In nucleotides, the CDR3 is TGCGCCAGCAGCCAAGATCTGACGACAGCATACTATGGCTACACCTTC.

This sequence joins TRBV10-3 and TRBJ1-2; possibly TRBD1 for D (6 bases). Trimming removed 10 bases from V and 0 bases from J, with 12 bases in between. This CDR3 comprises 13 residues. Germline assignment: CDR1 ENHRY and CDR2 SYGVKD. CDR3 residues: CATQDRANYGYTF. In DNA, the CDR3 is TGTGCCACGCAGGACAGAGCTAACTATGGCTACACCTTC.

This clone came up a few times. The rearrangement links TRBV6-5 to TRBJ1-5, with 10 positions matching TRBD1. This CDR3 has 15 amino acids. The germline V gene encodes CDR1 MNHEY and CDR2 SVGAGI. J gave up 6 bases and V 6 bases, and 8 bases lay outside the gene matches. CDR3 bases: TGTGCCAGCAGCCCGACAGGGGGCTCAGGTCAGCCCCAGCATTTT. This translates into CASSPTGGSGQPQHF.

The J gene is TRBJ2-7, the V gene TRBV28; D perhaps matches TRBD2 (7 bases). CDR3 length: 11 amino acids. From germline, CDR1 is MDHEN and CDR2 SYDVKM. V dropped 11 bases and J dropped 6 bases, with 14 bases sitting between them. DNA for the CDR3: TGTGCCGGCGGGGGCGTCGGCGAGCAGTACTTC. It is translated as CAGGGVGEQYF.